The 21 T cell receptor beta chains listed next were all sequenced from one sample in a study of blood T cell repertoires in COVID-19. Sequencing was performed with immunoSEQ multiplex PCR; in TCRdb, only in-frame clones are kept and a portion is missing. The sample shows roughly 290,000 clones, approximately 83% of them seen only once. Sequencing input: PBMCs or T cells enriched from blood (not recorded which). All receptors derive from a man in his thirties or forties who had recovered from COVID-19.

This clone was observed a single time. The rearrangement links TRBV18 to TRBJ1-3; TRBD1 matches at 7 bases. J lost 0 bases, V lost 0 bases, and 2 bases had no gene match. CDR3 length: 16 amino acids. CDR1 and CDR2 (germline): KGHSH, LQKENI. This chain's CDR3 is CASSPPAGGSGNTIYF. CDR3 coding DNA: TGTGCCAGCTCACCACCGGCAGGGGGCTCTGGAAACACCATATATTTT.

The chain is built from TRBV19 and TRBJ2-1; 7 positions match TRBD2. The trim removed 1 base at V and 4 bases at J, leaving 4 bases unmatched. Germline V gives CDR1 LNHDA, CDR2 SQIVND (reference sequence). CDR3 length: 15 residues. In DNA form, the CDR3 reads TGTGCCAGTAGTATAGCTAGCGGATATTACAATGAGCAGTTCTTC. Encoded protein: CASSIASGYYNEQFF.

CDR3 bases: TGTGCCAGCAGGGTGGGCCCTGGGGCCAACGTCCTGACTTTC. Translation gives CASRVGPGANVLTF. The genes are TRBV2 and TRBJ2-6; D gene uncertain. With 6 bases removed from V and 2 bases from J, the gap between germline ends came to 8 bases. CDR1 is SNHLY and CDR2 is FYNNEI in the germline V gene. The CDR3 is 14 amino acids.

The chain carries TRBV12-3 or TRBV12-4 and TRBJ1-6; tentative D call: TRBD1 (6 bases). Trimming removed 6 bases at V and 14 bases at J, with 17 bases between. The CDR3 runs 13 residues. CDR3 loop: CASSQQGGSSLHF. The CDR3, as DNA: TGTGCCAGCAGCCAACAGGGTGGGTCCTCCCTCCACTTT.

V gene TRBV5-1 combines with J gene TRBJ2-7; D gene ambiguous. Germline CDR1 and CDR2: SGHRS and YFSETQ. CDR3 size: 12 residues. Trimming removed 3 bases at V and 4 bases at J, with 8 bases between. The CDR3 DNA follows: TGCGCCAGCAGCTCCGGTAATTACGAGCAGTACTTC. Translation gives CASSSGNYEQYF.

This clone appeared a few times. The sample has other DNA sequences that encode this CDR3 too. The chain has TRBV5-1 and TRBJ1-3; D gene uncertain. The V gene lost 4 bases and the J gene lost 0 bases, with 11 bases spanning the gap. CDR3 length: 15 amino acids. CDR1 and CDR2 (germline): SGHRS, YFSETQ. CDR3 amino acids: CASSLGSGSGNTIYF. The CDR3, as DNA: TGCGCCAGCAGCCTCGGCTCGGGCTCTGGAAACACCATATATTTT.

The chain has TRBV2 and TRBJ1-1; D ambiguous. Germline loops: CDR1 SNHLY, CDR2 FYNNEI. The V end was cut by 8 bases, the J end by 4 bases, with 8 bases between. This CDR3 is 11 amino acids long. The CDR3 here is CASVSITEAFF. DNA for the CDR3: TGTGCCAGCGTCAGTATCACTGAAGCTTTCTTT.

This clone was seen only once. The chain couples TRBV6-6 to TRBJ1-2, with unresolved D. V lost 5 bases and J lost 8, with 9 bases in between. The germline CDR1 and CDR2 sequences are MNHNY and SVGAGI (reference sequence). CDR3 size: 11 residues. The CDR3 DNA reads TGTGCCAGCAGTACAAATTTGGGCTACACCTTC. Its protein product is CASSTNLGYTF.

The CDR3 nucleotides read TGTGCCAGCAGGGGACAGGGAAGGAGCTACACCTTC. It encodes CASRGQGRSYTF. The rearrangement uses TRBV14 and TRBJ1-2, with TRBD1 matching 9 bases. There are 12 residues in the CDR3. The V gene's germline CDR1 is SGHDN and CDR2 FVKESK. Losses at the gene ends were 6 bases for V and 9 bases for J; bases not matched to a gene: 5.

Notes on this clone: The sample carries other DNA sequences with the same CDR3. This chain links TRBV14 with TRBJ1-2; the D gene is possibly TRBD1 (6 bases). This CDR3 has 14 amino acids. CDR1 is SGHDN, CDR2 FVKESK, per germline. V was clipped by 0 bases and J by 2 bases, with 7 bases between them. CDR3: CASSQERGNYGYTF. The CDR3 DNA reads as TGTGCCAGCAGCCAAGAGAGGGGGAACTATGGCTACACCTTC.

The V and J genes are TRBV5-5 and TRBJ1-2; 10 bases fit TRBD1. Germline assignment: CDR1 SGHKS and CDR2 YYEKEE (reference sequence). This CDR3 has 14 amino acids. Losses at the gene ends were 0 bases for V and 4 bases for J; bases not matched to a gene: 0. The CDR3 bases are TGTGCCAGCAGCTTGGGACAGGGGGCCTATGGCTACACCTTC. Translated, it gives CASSLGQGAYGYTF.

This chain connects TRBV6-5 to TRBJ2-1; D is possibly TRBD2 (6 bases). Germline values: CDR1 MNHEY, CDR2 SVGAGI. Trimming removed 2 bases at V and 7 bases at J, with 15 bases between. The CDR3 is made up of 15 amino acids. In nucleotides, the CDR3 is TGTGCCAGCAGTTACGGCGGGGTAATAGGTAATGAGCAGTTCTTC. It yields the protein CASSYGGVIGNEQFF.

Comment on this clone: Other DNA sequences in this sample translate to the same CDR3. The chain uses TRBV19 and TRBJ1-5; tentatively, D is TRBD1 (6 bases). This CDR3 has 13 residues. Deletions cut 0 bases from V and 6 bases from J, with 6 bases between. Germline CDR1 and CDR2: LNHDA and SQIVND (reference sequence). DNA of the CDR3: TGTGCCAGTAGTATAGACAGGGGTCAGCCCCAGCATTTT. It specifies CASSIDRGQPQHF.

Of note for this clone: The sample contains more than one DNA sequence encoding this CDR3. The V call is TRBV7-3, the J call TRBJ2-5; TRBD1 agrees at 10 bases. This CDR3 has 13 amino acids. Germline CDR1 and CDR2: SGHTA and FQGTGA. The J segment lost 5 bases and the V segment lost 4 bases, leaving 1 base of the junction unmatched. CDR3 protein: CASSSDRGETQYF. CDR3 nucleotides: TGTGCCAGCAGCTCGGACAGGGGGGAGACCCAGTACTTC.

The chain couples TRBV5-1 to TRBJ1-1; 7 bases fit TRBD1. V shed 5 bases, J shed 3 bases, and the junction held 7 bases outside the gene matches. CDR1 SGHRS and CDR2 YFSETQ come from the germline V gene. There are 14 residues in the CDR3. The CDR3: CASSEGAVDTEAFF. The CDR3 DNA sequence: TGCGCCAGCAGTGAGGGGGCGGTCGACACTGAAGCTTTCTTT.

This clone was detected only once. The chain joins TRBV27 to TRBJ1-5, with 8 positions matching TRBD1. After removal of 6 bases from V and 0 bases from J, the junction contained 4 bases not matched to a gene. Per the germline V gene, CDR1 is MNHEY and CDR2 is SMNVEV (reference sequence). This CDR3 has 15 residues. The CDR3 DNA sequence: TGTGCCAGCAGACCAGGGGGCCGTAGCAATCAGCCCCAGCATTTT. Translation: CASRPGGRSNQPQHF.

The gene calls are TRBV10-1 and TRBJ1-3; 7 bases map to TRBD1. The CDR3 is made up of 15 amino acids. Trimming took 4 bases from V and 5 from J; bases not matched to a gene: 8. Germline CDR1 reads WNHNN; CDR2 reads SYGVQD (reference sequence). The CDR3 coding sequence is TGCGCCAGCAGTGTCTCCTACAGGGGAAGAAACACCATATATTTT. Translation: CASSVSYRGRNTIYF.

The rearrangement links TRBV14 to TRBJ1-1; D is unclear. CDR1 is SGHDN, CDR2 FVKESK, per germline. Trimming cost V 2 bases and J 3 bases, with 13 bases left between them. The CDR3 length is 15 residues. The CDR3 DNA is TGTGCCAGCAGCCAAACGGTATCGGACTACACTGAAGCTTTCTTT. It is translated as CASSQTVSDYTEAFF. The whole variable domain, filled in from reference TRBV14 and TRBJ1-1, reads EAGVTQFPSHSVIEKGQTVTLRCDPISGHDNLYWYRRVMGKEIKFLLHFVKESKQDESGMPNNRFLAERTGGTYSTLKVQPAELEDSGVYFCASSQTVSDYTEAFFGQGTRLTVV.

CDR3 loop: CASSSPGTERAFF. CDR3 bases: TGTGCCAGCAGTTCCCCCGGGACAGAAAGAGCTTTCTTT. The J gene is TRBJ1-1, the V gene TRBV6-5, with TRBD1 matching over 7 bases. V was pared by 4 bases and J by 10 bases, with 9 bases of the junction left unmatched. Germline lookup yields CDR1 MNHEY and CDR2 SVGAGI. This CDR3 comprises 13 residues.

V and J are TRBV7-2 and TRBJ2-1; 9 positions match TRBD2. The CDR3 has 13 residues. Germline-derived CDR1 and CDR2 are SGHTA and FQGNSA. V lost 5 bases and J lost 6; bases outside the gene matches: 2. The CDR3 DNA follows: TGTGCCAGCAGCGCGGGGGGGCCCAATGAGCAGTTCTTC. It is translated as CASSAGGPNEQFF.

The chain joins TRBV2 to TRBJ1-2; TRBD1 agrees at 11 bases. The junction had 7 bases not matched to a gene; V was cut back by 8 bases and J by 5 bases. Germline CDR1 SNHLY, CDR2 FYNNEI. This CDR3 has 14 residues. The CDR3 loop is CASGVDRGLYGYTF. The CDR3 DNA follows: TGTGCCAGCGGGGTGGACAGGGGGCTGTATGGCTACACCTTC.